These T cell receptor beta chains were read from a single sample in a study of T cell responses to AZD1222 COVID-19 vaccine. The assay was immunoSEQ multiplex PCR, and TCRdb's table has in-frame clones only and misses some. The sample carries about 110,000 clones, less than 95% recorded once. The sequencing used peripheral blood, collected on day 0 of AZD1222 vaccination. The source is an adult in good health. The CDR3 runs from the conserved cysteine through the conserved F or W. The order of the fields is clone size, J gene, V gene, D gene, CDR3 DNA, CDR3 protein. D genes are given only for firm matches. Expanded clones are given a class, and other clones once, few, many or no size at all.

clone_size: .
j_call: TRBJ1-2
v_call: TRBV12-3/TRBV12-4
d_call: .
cdr3_nt: TGTGCCAGCAGCCCGGACGGAAACTATGGCTACACCTTC
cdr3_aa: CASSPDGNYGYTF

clone_size: .
j_call: TRBJ2-7
v_call: TRBV19
d_call: .
cdr3_nt: TGTGCCAGTTCATGGGGGACCGACAGTCACGAGCAGTACTTC
cdr3_aa: CASSWGTDSHEQYF

clone_size: once
j_call: TRBJ1-1
v_call: TRBV10-3
d_call: .
cdr3_nt: TGTGCCATCAGTGAGTCAGGGGGGAGGACTGAAGCTTTCTTT
cdr3_aa: CAISESGGRTEAFF

clone_size: .
j_call: TRBJ2-2
v_call: TRBV6-4
d_call: .
cdr3_nt: TGTGCCAGCAGTGACTCGGCTCTGGGGGCGGACACCGGGGAGCTGTTTTTT
cdr3_aa: CASSDSALGADTGELFF

clone_size: .
j_call: TRBJ1-2
v_call: TRBV20-1
d_call: .
cdr3_nt: TGCAGTGCTAGCCCAATCTATGGCTACACCTTC
cdr3_aa: CSASPIYGYTF

clone_size: .
j_call: TRBJ1-5
v_call: TRBV4-1
d_call: .
cdr3_nt: TGCGCCAGCAGCCAAAGCAGGCAAAACAATCAGCCCCAGCATTTT
cdr3_aa: CASSQSRQNNQPQHF

clone_size: .
j_call: TRBJ1-1
v_call: TRBV5-1
d_call: .
cdr3_nt: TGCGCCAGCAGCGAGAAAGGTAACACTGAAGCTTTCTTT
cdr3_aa: CASSEKGNTEAFF

clone_size: .
j_call: TRBJ2-7
v_call: TRBV29-1
d_call: .
cdr3_nt: TGCAGCGTCACTGTTGGGTACGAGCAGTACTTC
cdr3_aa: CSVTVGYEQYF

clone_size: .
j_call: TRBJ1-4
v_call: TRBV30
d_call: .
cdr3_nt: TGTGCCTGGAACTCTTTTGGGGGCCTCAATGAAAAACTGTTTTTT
cdr3_aa: CAWNSFGGLNEKLFF

clone_size: few
j_call: TRBJ1-4
v_call: TRBV3-1/TRBV3-2
d_call: TRBD1
cdr3_nt: TGTGCCAGCAGCCCAAGGACAGGGGTCGGTAATGAAAAACTGTTTTTT
cdr3_aa: CASSPRTGVGNEKLFF

clone_size: .
j_call: TRBJ1-5
v_call: TRBV7-8
d_call: .
cdr3_nt: TGTGCCAGCACCCTACGACGGTCCAATCAGCCCCAGCATTTT
cdr3_aa: CASTLRRSNQPQHF

clone_size: .
j_call: TRBJ1-1
v_call: TRBV3-1/TRBV3-2
d_call: .
cdr3_nt: TGTGCCAGCAGCCATTCGTTGGGGTCAGGGGCTAATGAAGCTTTCTTT
cdr3_aa: CASSHSLGSGANEAFF

clone_size: .
j_call: TRBJ1-4
v_call: TRBV5-6
d_call: .
cdr3_nt: TGTGCCAGCAGCTTTCCCCGGGGGGGGCCAAATGAAAAACTGTTTTTT
cdr3_aa: CASSFPRGGPNEKLFF

clone_size: .
j_call: TRBJ2-3
v_call: TRBV5-5
d_call: .
cdr3_nt: TGTGCCAGCAGGTCTACGTGGGGCCCCTCTACAGATACGCAGTATTTT
cdr3_aa: CASRSTWGPSTDTQYF

clone_size: .
j_call: TRBJ2-3
v_call: TRBV2
d_call: TRBD1
cdr3_nt: TGTGCCAGCCGCCGACGGGACAGGGATTCAGATACGCAGTATTTT
cdr3_aa: CASRRRDRDSDTQYF

clone_size: .
j_call: TRBJ1-4
v_call: TRBV3-1/TRBV3-2
d_call: .
cdr3_nt: TGTGCCAGCAGCACCGGGGAGGCAACTAATGAAAAACTGTTTTTT
cdr3_aa: CASSTGEATNEKLFF

clone_size: .
j_call: TRBJ1-6
v_call: TRBV28
d_call: .
cdr3_nt: TGTGCCAGCTCTTCGGATGATAATTCACCCCTCCACTTT
cdr3_aa: CASSSDDNSPLHF

clone_size: .
j_call: TRBJ1-3
v_call: TRBV3-1/TRBV3-2
d_call: .
cdr3_nt: TGTGCCAGCAGCTATGAGAGCTCTGGAAACACCATATATTTT
cdr3_aa: CASSYESSGNTIYF

clone_size: .
j_call: TRBJ2-7
v_call: TRBV9
d_call: .
cdr3_nt: TGTGCCAGCAGCGCGGGGGGAGGACAGTTGCACGAGCAGTACTTC
cdr3_aa: CASSAGGGQLHEQYF

clone_size: once
j_call: TRBJ1-5
v_call: TRBV12-3/TRBV12-4
d_call: .
cdr3_nt: TGTGCCAGCAGTTTAGTACCCTATCAGCCCCAGCATTTT
cdr3_aa: CASSLVPYQPQHF

clone_size: .
j_call: TRBJ1-5
v_call: TRBV3-1/TRBV3-2
d_call: .
cdr3_nt: TGTGCCAGCAGCCAATCAGGGCGGAATCAGCCCCAGCATTTT
cdr3_aa: CASSQSGRNQPQHF

clone_size: .
j_call: TRBJ2-7
v_call: TRBV11-2
d_call: TRBD1
cdr3_nt: TGTGCCAGCTCCCGGGACAGGGATCGGCAGTACTTC
cdr3_aa: CASSRDRDRQYF

clone_size: once
j_call: TRBJ2-2
v_call: TRBV7-9
d_call: TRBD1
cdr3_nt: TGTGCCAGCATTTCAGGGGGACGTACCGGGGAGCTGTTTTTT
cdr3_aa: CASISGGRTGELFF

clone_size: few
j_call: TRBJ1-4
v_call: TRBV7-9
d_call: .
cdr3_nt: TGTGCCAGCAGCTTAGTATCAGGGGCCGGGGAAAAACTGTTTTTT
cdr3_aa: CASSLVSGAGEKLFF

clone_size: once
j_call: TRBJ1-5
v_call: TRBV10-2
d_call: .
cdr3_nt: TGCGCCAGCAGAAGGGGCCAGGGGCAACAGCCCCAGCATTTT
cdr3_aa: CASRRGQGQQPQHF

clone_size: .
j_call: TRBJ2-3
v_call: TRBV19
d_call: .
cdr3_nt: TGTGCCAGTAGCCCGCGGCGAGGGGGAGGGACAGATACGCAGTATTTT
cdr3_aa: CASSPRRGGGTDTQYF

clone_size: .
j_call: TRBJ2-6
v_call: TRBV13
d_call: .
cdr3_nt: TGTGCCAGCAGCCTGGGGGCTGGGGGCTCTGGGGCCAACGTCCTGACTTTC
cdr3_aa: CASSLGAGGSGANVLTF

clone_size: .
j_call: TRBJ1-2
v_call: TRBV12-3/TRBV12-4
d_call: .
cdr3_nt: TGTGCCAGCAGCACAGCGAACTATGGCTACACCTTC
cdr3_aa: CASSTANYGYTF

clone_size: .
j_call: TRBJ1-6
v_call: TRBV19
d_call: TRBD1
cdr3_nt: TGTGCCAGTAAACAGGGGAGCTCCTATAATTCACCCCTCCACTTT
cdr3_aa: CASKQGSSYNSPLHF

clone_size: once
j_call: TRBJ1-6
v_call: TRBV14
d_call: .
cdr3_nt: TGTGCCAGCAGCTCACAGGTTCGGGCACCCCTCCACTTT
cdr3_aa: CASSSQVRAPLHF

clone_size: once
j_call: TRBJ1-1
v_call: TRBV30
d_call: .
cdr3_nt: TGTGCCTGGAGTGTCCCTGGGAAGAACACTGAAGCTTTCTTT
cdr3_aa: CAWSVPGKNTEAFF

clone_size: once
j_call: TRBJ2-1
v_call: TRBV5-1
d_call: TRBD2
cdr3_nt: TGCGCCAGCAGCTTGGCTCGGGGGCTAGCGGGTTACAATGAGCAGTTCTTC
cdr3_aa: CASSLARGLAGYNEQFF

clone_size: .
j_call: TRBJ1-2
v_call: TRBV18
d_call: .
cdr3_nt: TGTGCCAGCTCACCCGACAGGCCAGGGCGCGACTATGGCTACACCTTC
cdr3_aa: CASSPDRPGRDYGYTF

clone_size: .
j_call: TRBJ1-5
v_call: TRBV14
d_call: .
cdr3_nt: TGTGCCAGCAGCCAAGCGGGGGCGGTTCAGCCCCAGCATTTT
cdr3_aa: CASSQAGAVQPQHF

clone_size: .
j_call: TRBJ1-1
v_call: TRBV30
d_call: .
cdr3_nt: TGTGCCTGGAGTCCGGGGGCGAACACTGAAGCTTTCTTT
cdr3_aa: CAWSPGANTEAFF

clone_size: .
j_call: TRBJ2-3
v_call: TRBV7-8
d_call: .
cdr3_nt: TGTGCCAGCAGCTCCGCCGAAGAGGACAGTTCGGATACGCAGTATTTT
cdr3_aa: CASSSAEEDSSDTQYF

clone_size: .
j_call: TRBJ1-1
v_call: TRBV9
d_call: TRBD1
cdr3_nt: TGTGCCAGCAGCGTAGGGGGGACAGATACTGAAGCTTTCTTT
cdr3_aa: CASSVGGTDTEAFF

clone_size: .
j_call: TRBJ1-6
v_call: TRBV4-1
d_call: .
cdr3_nt: TGCGCCAGCAGCCAACCGGAACGACGATATAATTCACCCCTCCACTTT
cdr3_aa: CASSQPERRYNSPLHF

clone_size: few
j_call: TRBJ1-4
v_call: TRBV27
d_call: TRBD1
cdr3_nt: TGTGCCAGCAGTTTATCAGGGACAGCCGAAAAACTGTTTTTT
cdr3_aa: CASSLSGTAEKLFF

clone_size: .
j_call: TRBJ2-2
v_call: TRBV5-4
d_call: .
cdr3_nt: TGTGCCAGCAGCTCCCGGGACCTCTCCGGGGAGCTGTTTTTT
cdr3_aa: CASSSRDLSGELFF

clone_size: .
j_call: TRBJ2-3
v_call: TRBV7-9
d_call: TRBD2
cdr3_nt: TGTGCCAGCAGCTTAACGGGGGGGCCCACAGATACGCAGTATTTT
cdr3_aa: CASSLTGGPTDTQYF

clone_size: .
j_call: TRBJ2-7
v_call: TRBV10-2
d_call: .
cdr3_nt: TGCGCCAGCGAGGACCTGACCTACGAGCAGTACTTC
cdr3_aa: CASEDLTYEQYF

clone_size: .
j_call: TRBJ1-2
v_call: TRBV30
d_call: .
cdr3_nt: TGTGCCTGGAGTGATCAGGGTGGATATGGCTACACCTTC
cdr3_aa: CAWSDQGGYGYTF

clone_size: .
j_call: TRBJ1-1
v_call: TRBV6-1
d_call: TRBD1
cdr3_nt: TGTGCCAGCAGTGAACCCCCGGGACAGGTCCCGCGGCACACTGAAGCTTTCTTT
cdr3_aa: CASSEPPGQVPRHTEAFF

clone_size: .
j_call: TRBJ2-5
v_call: TRBV7-7
d_call: TRBD2
cdr3_nt: TGTGCCAGCAGCTTGAGGACTAGCGGAGACCCCCAAGAGACCCAGTACTTC
cdr3_aa: CASSLRTSGDPQETQYF